The 25 T cell receptor beta chains presented below share a single source sample, sequenced in a study of blood T cell repertoires in COVID-19. Data came from immunoSEQ multiplex PCR; TCRdb stores just in-frame clones and leaves some out. The sample shows around 270,000 clones, roughly 86% of them seen only once. The sequenced sample consisted of peripheral blood. The receptors were gathered from a woman aged 55-75 years with COVID-19, enrolled during active disease.

A few counts support this clone. This chain links TRBV6-5 with TRBJ2-2; tentative D call: TRBD2 (5 bases). Germline V gene data show CDR1 as MNHEY and CDR2 as SVGAGI. The CDR3 spans 13 residues. Trimming took off 6 bases at V and 7 bases at J, with 12 bases between the two ends. The CDR3 nucleotides are TGTGCCAGCAGGCGATTAGAGGGCGGGGAGCTGTTTTTT. It translates to CASRRLEGGELFF.

The chain is built from TRBV10-3 and TRBJ2-2, with D possibly matching TRBD1 (6 bases). The V end was cut by 4 bases, the J end by 0 bases, with 9 bases between. CDR3 length equals 15 residues. Germline values: CDR1 ENHRY, CDR2 SYGVKD. Here the CDR3 DNA reads TGTGCCATCAGTGGGGGACATACGAACACCGGGGAGCTGTTTTTT. This sequence encodes CAISGGHTNTGELFF.

This clone was seen a few times. V is TRBV5-5 and J is TRBJ2-1; TRBD2 matches at 8 bases. Unmatched junction bases numbered 6, after V lost 3 bases and J lost 7 bases. Germline CDR1 and CDR2: SGHKS and YYEKEE (reference sequence). The CDR3 loop spans 14 amino acids. The CDR3 protein is CASSSGLVLNEQFF. CDR3 coding DNA: TGTGCCAGCAGCTCGGGACTAGTTTTGAATGAGCAGTTCTTC.

The chain employs TRBV7-3 and TRBJ2-3; D is ambiguous. The germline V gene encodes CDR1 SGHTA and CDR2 FQGTGA. The CDR3 consists of 13 residues. V gave up 6 bases and J gave up 0 bases, with 7 bases separating them. The CDR3 DNA reads TGTGCCAGCAGTCGGGTTAGCACAGATACGCAGTATTTT. This gives the protein CASSRVSTDTQYF. Drawing the rest from reference TRBV7-3 and TRBJ2-3, the complete variable domain is GAGVSQTPSNKVTEKGKYVELRCDPISGHTALYWYRQSLGQGPEFLIYFQGTGAADDSGLPNDRFFAVRPEGSVSTLKIQRTERGDSAVYLCASSRVSTDTQYFGPGTRLTVL.

The chain couples TRBV18 to TRBJ2-7, with TRBD1 identical over 11 bases. Germline-derived CDR1 and CDR2 are KGHSH and LQKENI. The trim removed 4 bases at V and 6 bases at J, leaving 2 bases unmatched. There are 13 residues in the CDR3. The CDR3 spells CASSLGTGGEQYF. The CDR3 DNA sequence: TGTGCCAGCTCACTAGGGACAGGGGGCGAGCAGTACTTC. Looking up the rest from reference TRBV18 and TRBJ2-7 gives the full variable domain: NAGVMQNPRHLVRRRGQEARLRCSPMKGHSHVYWYRQLPEEGLKFMVYLQKENIIDESGMPKERFSAEFPKEGPSILRIQQVVRGDSAAYFCASSLGTGGEQYFGPGTRLTVT.

The rearrangement joins TRBV19 to TRBJ1-4; weak D call: TRBD1 (6 bases). Trimming took 6 bases from V and 7 from J, leaving 18 bases between them. Germline V CDR1 and CDR2: LNHDA, SQIVND (reference sequence). The CDR3 totals 15 residues. CDR3 residues: CASRPTGHVFEKLFF. DNA of the CDR3: TGTGCCAGTAGGCCGACAGGTCACGTCTTTGAAAAACTGTTTTTT. Together with reference TRBV19 and TRBJ1-4, the CDR3 gives the full variable domain: DGGITQSPKYLFRKEGQNVTLSCEQNLNHDAMYWYRQDPGQGLRLIYYSQIVNDFQKGDIAEGYSVSREKKESFPLTVTSAQKNPTAFYLCASRPTGHVFEKLFFGSGTQLSVL.

Comment on this clone: Relative to the germline gene, one junction end is altered; a read error may explain this. The genes are TRBV9 and TRBJ1-1; D is unresolved. The CDR3 is 14 amino acids. Germline-derived CDR1 and CDR2 are SGDLS and YYNGEE. This CDR3 is CASSVVQLNAEAFF. The CDR3 DNA reads TGTGCCAGCAGCGTCGTTCAGTTGAACGCTGAAGCTTTCTTT. Filled out from reference TRBV9 and TRBJ1-1, the complete variable domain reads DSGVTQTPKHLITATGQRVTLRCSPRSGDLSVYWYQQSLDQGLQFLIQYYNGEERAKGNILERFSAQQFPDLHSELNLSSLELGDSALYFCASSVVQLNAEAFFGQGTRLTVV.

The V call is TRBV20-1, the J call TRBJ2-3; 10 nucleotides agree with TRBD2. The V gene's germline CDR1 is DFQATT and CDR2 SNEGSKA (reference sequence). Unmatched junction bases numbered 5, after V lost 3 bases and J lost 2 bases. The CDR3 is 15 residues long. CDR3: CSASSLAGDTDTQYF. CDR3 bases: TGCAGTGCTAGTTCCCTAGCGGGGGACACAGATACGCAGTATTTT.

This chain joins TRBV28 and TRBJ1-5; D is uncertain. Germline V lookup: CDR1 MDHEN, CDR2 SYDVKM. This CDR3 contains 18 residues. Trimming stripped 2 bases from V and 4 bases from J, with 21 bases between. CDR3 nucleotide sequence: TGTGCCAGCAGTTTAAACCCCCCCGGCCTCGCGGGAAATCAGCCCCAGCATTTT. Its protein is CASSLNPPGLAGNQPQHF. Full variable domain (outside the CDR3, taken from reference TRBV28 and TRBJ1-5): DVKVTQSSRYLVKRTGEKVFLECVQDMDHENMFWYRQDPGLGLRLIYFSYDVKMKEKGDIPEGYSVSREKKERFSLILESASTNQTSMYLCASSLNPPGLAGNQPQHFGDGTRLSIL.

This clone was counted a single time. The V gene is TRBV2, the J gene TRBJ1-1; TRBD1 agrees at 7 bases. Germline V gene sequence: CDR1 SNHLY, CDR2 FYNNEI. This CDR3 comprises 16 residues. Trimming at V came to 6 bases and at J to 1 base, leaving 11 bases not matched to a gene. CDR3 loop: CASRGRGGLANTEAFF. DNA of the CDR3: TGTGCCAGCAGAGGGAGAGGGGGCCTAGCGAACACTGAAGCTTTCTTT.

This clone was picked up a small number of times. The J gene is TRBJ2-5, the V gene TRBV5-1; weak D call: TRBD1 (7 bases). This CDR3 is 14 amino acids long. The germline V and J ends were trimmed by 2 bases and 5 bases, with 13 bases remaining between them. Germline V lookup: CDR1 SGHRS, CDR2 YFSETQ. The CDR3 loop reads CASSLGGGAETQYF. CDR3 sequence (DNA): TGCGCCAGCAGCTTAGGAGGGGGCGCGGAGACCCAGTACTTC.

This chain joins TRBV29-1 and TRBJ2-3, with 12 positions matching TRBD2. Germline lookup yields CDR1 SQVTM and CDR2 ANQGSEA. The length of the CDR3 is 15 residues. The V and J ends lost 6 bases and 4 bases, in that order; junction bases with no gene match: 8. This chain's CDR3 is CSVIGLAGMSDTQYF. In nucleotides, the CDR3 is TGCAGCGTGATAGGACTAGCGGGAATGTCAGATACGCAGTATTTT.

This rearrangement joins TRBV6-4 to TRBJ2-1; 8 nucleotides line up with TRBD2. CDR1 is MRHNA, CDR2 SNTAGT, per germline. V shed 6 bases, J shed 0 bases, and the junction held 4 bases outside the gene matches. This CDR3 is 15 amino acids long. The DNA for the CDR3 is TGTGCCAGCAGACAGACTAGCGACTCCTACAATGAGCAGTTCTTC. This translates into CASRQTSDSYNEQFF.

The CDR3 sequence is CASRSRGSGGNSPLHF. Here the CDR3 DNA reads TGTGCCAGCCGAAGCAGGGGTAGCGGGGGTAATTCACCCCTCCACTTT. V and J are TRBV3-1 (or the pseudogene TRBV3-2) and TRBJ1-6; tentative D call: TRBD1 (6 bases). The germline V and J ends were trimmed by 8 bases and 6 bases, with 20 bases remaining between them. Germline V gene data show CDR1 as LGHDT and CDR2 as YNNKEL (reference sequence). The CDR3 is 16 amino acids.

J is TRBJ1-2 and V is TRBV19; possibly TRBD1 for D (6 bases). This CDR3 spans 12 amino acids. V lost 3 bases and J lost 12, with 14 bases in between. Per germline, CDR1 LNHDA and CDR2 SQIVND (reference sequence). The CDR3 spells CASSILDRRHTF. The CDR3 nucleotides read TGTGCCAGTAGTATCCTGGACAGACGACACACCTTC.

V gene TRBV7-3 combines with J gene TRBJ2-1, with 12 bases matching TRBD2. The CDR3 is 16 residues long. Trimming took 5 bases from V and 7 from J; bases not matched to a gene: 9. From germline, CDR1 is SGHTA and CDR2 FQGTGA. The CDR3 DNA follows: TGTGCCAGCAGCATCCCGTCTAGCGGGAGGGCAAATGAGCAGTTCTTC. This sequence encodes CASSIPSSGRANEQFF.

A few counts support this clone. J is TRBJ1-1 and V is TRBV29-1; perhaps TRBD1 as D (5 bases). Germline loops: CDR1 SQVTM, CDR2 ANQGSEA. The CDR3 length is 15 residues. Trimming took off 6 bases at V and 0 bases at J, with 17 bases between the two ends. The CDR3 spells CSVQITRGLNTEAFF. Here the CDR3 DNA reads TGCAGCGTCCAAATAACACGGGGGTTGAACACTGAAGCTTTCTTT.

This clone was found once. This chain joins TRBV7-9 and TRBJ2-7; 12 bases are shared with TRBD1. With V trimmed by 4 bases and J by 5 bases, 6 bases remained unmatched. The CDR3 covers 15 residues. Germline V lookup: CDR1 SEHNR, CDR2 FQNEAQ (reference sequence). Here the CDR3 reads CASSSPGTGGHEQYF. CDR3 nucleotides: TGTGCCAGCAGCTCCCCCGGGACAGGGGGCCACGAGCAGTACTTC.

The CDR3 DNA is TGCGCCAGCAGCCCAACAGTTCCGCGTCAGCCCCAGCATTTT. Its protein product is CASSPTVPRQPQHF. V is TRBV5-1 and J is TRBJ1-5; no definite D call. In germline, CDR1 is SGHRS, CDR2 YFSETQ. This CDR3 has 14 amino acids. With 4 bases removed from V and 6 bases from J, the gap between germline ends came to 14 bases.

The rearrangement uses TRBV10-2 and TRBJ2-4; 10 positions agree with TRBD2. Losses at the gene ends were 4 bases for V and 4 bases for J; bases not matched to a gene: 13. Germline CDR1 WSHSY, CDR2 SAAADI. The CDR3 has 18 residues. CDR3 DNA sequence: TGCGCCAGCAGTGGGGGGGACGGACTAGCGGCATCGAAAAACATTCAGTACTTC. Amino acids: CASSGGDGLAASKNIQYF.

The chain combines TRBV10-1 with TRBJ1-5; no definite D call. V lost 10 bases to trimming and J lost 4 bases, with 5 bases between them. The CDR3 covers 10 residues. Germline V CDR1 and CDR2: WNHNN, SYGVQD (reference sequence). Here the CDR3 reads CATTNQPQHF. Here the CDR3 DNA reads TGCGCCACCACAAATCAGCCCCAGCATTTT.

The V and J genes are TRBV19 and TRBJ1-5; 7 nucleotides match TRBD1. J was trimmed by 1 base and V by 6 bases; bases with no gene match: 9. This CDR3 has 16 residues. Germline V lookup: CDR1 LNHDA, CDR2 SQIVND (reference sequence). CDR3 sequence reads: CASSDSGGLSNQPQHF. CDR3 coding DNA: TGTGCCAGTAGCGACTCAGGGGGGCTGAGCAATCAGCCCCAGCATTTT.

The count of this clone is one. The J gene is TRBJ1-5, the V gene TRBV10-1; 9 bases align to TRBD1. There are 15 residues in the CDR3. J gave up 7 bases and V 3 bases, and 7 bases lay outside the gene matches. Germline CDR1 reads WNHNN; CDR2 reads SYGVQD (reference sequence). The CDR3 region is CASSEGGQGIQPQHF. CDR3 in DNA: TGCGCCAGCAGTGAAGGGGGACAGGGAATCCAGCCCCAGCATTTT.

The rearrangement links TRBV4-2 to TRBJ2-2; no clear D gene. Trimming shortened V by 0 bases and J by 3 bases, and 5 bases separated the two germline ends. The CDR3 totals 14 residues. The germline CDR1 and CDR2 sequences are LGHNA and YNFKEQ. CDR3 in amino acids: CASSQDLDTGELFF. The CDR3 DNA reads as TGTGCCAGCAGCCAAGATCTTGACACCGGGGAGCTGTTTTTT.

The chain recombines TRBV6-2 or TRBV6-3 with TRBJ2-3; D possibly corresponds to TRBD2 (6 bases). Germline CDR1 reads MNHEY; CDR2 reads SVGEGT. V gave up 6 bases and J gave up 7 bases, with 11 bases separating them. The CDR3 is made up of 12 amino acids. The chain's CDR3 is CASSPLANTQYF. CDR3 nucleotides: TGTGCCAGCAGCCCTCTAGCGAATACGCAGTATTTT.